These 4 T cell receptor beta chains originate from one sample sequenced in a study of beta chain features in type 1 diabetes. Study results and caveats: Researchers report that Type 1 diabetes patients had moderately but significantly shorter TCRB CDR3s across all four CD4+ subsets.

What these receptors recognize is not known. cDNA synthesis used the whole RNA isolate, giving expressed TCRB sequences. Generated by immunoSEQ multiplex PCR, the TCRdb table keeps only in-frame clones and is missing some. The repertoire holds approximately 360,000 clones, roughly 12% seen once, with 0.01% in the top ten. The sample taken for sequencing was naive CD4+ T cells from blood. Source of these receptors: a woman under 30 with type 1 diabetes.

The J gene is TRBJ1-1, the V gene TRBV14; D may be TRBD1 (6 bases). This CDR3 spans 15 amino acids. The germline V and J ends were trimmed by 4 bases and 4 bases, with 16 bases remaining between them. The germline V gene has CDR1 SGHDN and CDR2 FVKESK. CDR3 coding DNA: TGTGCCAGCAGCCTAATTGCAGGGGCCCCCACTGAAGCTTTCTTT. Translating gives CASSLIAGAPTEAFF.

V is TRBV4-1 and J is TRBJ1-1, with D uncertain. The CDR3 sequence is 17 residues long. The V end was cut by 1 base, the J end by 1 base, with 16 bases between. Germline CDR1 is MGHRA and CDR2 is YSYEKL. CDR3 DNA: TGCGCCAGCAGCCAAGTCTTTCCCCGACGAGGGAACACTGAAGCTTTCTTT. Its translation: CASSQVFPRRGNTEAFF.

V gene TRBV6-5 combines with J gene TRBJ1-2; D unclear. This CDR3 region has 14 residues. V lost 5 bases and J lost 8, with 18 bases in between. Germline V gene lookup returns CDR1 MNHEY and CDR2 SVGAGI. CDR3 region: CASSPRRTIGGYTF. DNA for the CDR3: TGTGCCAGCAGTCCACGGCGGACTATAGGCGGCTACACCTTC.

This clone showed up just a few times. The CDR3 sequence: CASSSRSYNEQFF. The CDR3 nucleotides read TGTGCCAGCAGCTCACGGAGTTACAATGAGCAGTTCTTC. V usage is TRBV5-6 and J usage is TRBJ2-1; no firm D call. CDR3 size: 13 residues. Trimming removed 3 bases at V and 4 bases at J, with 8 bases between. In germline, CDR1 is SGHDT, CDR2 YYEEEE.